This T cell receptor beta chain was captured in a study of blood T cell repertoires in COVID-19. Study-level information: The study drew acute and convalescent COVID-19 samples from the United States, Italy and Spain. From T cells, B-cell-depleted T cells, or PBMCs came the material, which was cDNA or gDNA.

The V end was cut by 6 bases, the J end by 4 bases, with 12 bases between. Per germline, CDR1 WSHSY and CDR2 SAAADI. This CDR3 region has 14 residues. In the authors' workflow: Reference gene primer amplification gave estimated nucleated cell counts. Generated by immunoSEQ multiplex PCR, the TCRdb table keeps only in-frame clones and is missing some. That table is the source of V, J and clone size, and D and trimming were worked out from the DNA. Here the sample spans fewer than 70,000 clones, roughly 82% being singletons. This clonotype originated in a woman aged 55 to 70 with acute or convalescent COVID-19. The chain links TRBV10-2 to TRBJ2-2, with a possible D match to TRBD2 (5 bases). Sequencing was carried out using peripheral blood. The CDR3 DNA reads as TGCGCCAGCAGGGTGACGGGGAGCACCGGGGAGCTGTTTTTT. The encoded protein is CASRVTGSTGELFF.